The entry below describes one TCR beta chain. With V trimmed by 7 bases and J by 3 bases, 5 bases remained unmatched. The V gene's germline CDR1 is MDHEN and CDR2 SYDVKM. The CDR3 contains 14 residues. The sample originates from a study of control samples from healthy donors and cancer patients. Measured with immunoSEQ multiplex PCR; TCRdb has only the in-frame clones, and not every one. The sample has approximately 190,000 clones; the top ten hold approximately 2.2%. The chain links TRBV28 to TRBJ1-1, with 10 bases lining up with TRBD1. The source is a woman aged 25 to 39 in good health. The sequenced sample consisted of blood. CDR3 sequence (DNA): TGTGCCAGCACCCGCGGGACAGGGGACACTGAAGCTTTCTTT. Translating gives CASTRGTGDTEAFF.